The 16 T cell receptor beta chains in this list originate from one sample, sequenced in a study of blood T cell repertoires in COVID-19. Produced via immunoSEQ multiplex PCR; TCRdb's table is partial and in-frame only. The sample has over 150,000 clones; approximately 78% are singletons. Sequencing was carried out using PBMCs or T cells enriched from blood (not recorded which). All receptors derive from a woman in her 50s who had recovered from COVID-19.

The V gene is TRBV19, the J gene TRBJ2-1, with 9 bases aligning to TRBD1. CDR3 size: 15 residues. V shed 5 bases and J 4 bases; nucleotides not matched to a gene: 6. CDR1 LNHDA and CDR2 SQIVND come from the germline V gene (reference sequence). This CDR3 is CASSPGQGTYNEQFF. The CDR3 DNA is TGTGCCAGTAGTCCCGGACAGGGGACGTACAATGAGCAGTTCTTC.

CDR3 nucleotide sequence: TGTGCCAGCAGCCAAAGGAGCTATGGCTACACCTTC. Amino acids: CASSQRSYGYTF. The chain combines TRBV3-1 (or the pseudogene TRBV3-2) with TRBJ1-2; D is unclear. Germline CDR1 LGHDT, CDR2 YNNKEL (reference sequence). The CDR3 sequence is 12 residues long. With 2 bases removed from V and 4 bases from J, the gap between germline ends came to 5 bases.

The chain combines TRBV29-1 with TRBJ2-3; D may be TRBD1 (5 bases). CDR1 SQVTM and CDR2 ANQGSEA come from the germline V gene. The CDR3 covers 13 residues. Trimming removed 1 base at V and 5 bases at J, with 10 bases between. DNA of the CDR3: TGCAGCGTTGAAGGGGGCCCGGGAGATACGCAGTATTTT. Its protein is CSVEGGPGDTQYF.

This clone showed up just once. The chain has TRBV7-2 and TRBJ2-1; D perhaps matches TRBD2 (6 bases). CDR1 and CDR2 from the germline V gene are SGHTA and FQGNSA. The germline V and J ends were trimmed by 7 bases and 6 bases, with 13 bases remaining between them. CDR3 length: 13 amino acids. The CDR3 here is CASNYGGGNEQFF. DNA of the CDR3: TGTGCCAGCAACTACGGGGGAGGCAATGAGCAGTTCTTC.

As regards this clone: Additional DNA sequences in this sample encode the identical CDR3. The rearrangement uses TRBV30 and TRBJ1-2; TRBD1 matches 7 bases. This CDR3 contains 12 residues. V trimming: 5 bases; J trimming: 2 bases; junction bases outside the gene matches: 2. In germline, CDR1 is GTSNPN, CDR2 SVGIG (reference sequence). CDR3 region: CAWDRANYGYTF. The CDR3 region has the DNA TGTGCCTGGGACAGGGCGAACTATGGCTACACCTTC.

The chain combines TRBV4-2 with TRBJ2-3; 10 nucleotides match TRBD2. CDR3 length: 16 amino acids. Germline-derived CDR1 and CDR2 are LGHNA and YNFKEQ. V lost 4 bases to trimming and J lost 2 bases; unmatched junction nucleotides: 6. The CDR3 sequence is CASSRTGTSDTDTQYF. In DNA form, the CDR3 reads TGTGCCAGCAGCCGCACCGGGACTAGCGACACAGATACGCAGTATTTT.

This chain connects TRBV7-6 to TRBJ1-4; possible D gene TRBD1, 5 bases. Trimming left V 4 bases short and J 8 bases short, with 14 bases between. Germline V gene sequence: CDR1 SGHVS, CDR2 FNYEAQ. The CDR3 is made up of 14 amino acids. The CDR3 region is CASSSERGGEKLFF. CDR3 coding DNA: TGTGCCAGCAGCTCGGAGCGGGGCGGGGAAAAACTGTTTTTT.

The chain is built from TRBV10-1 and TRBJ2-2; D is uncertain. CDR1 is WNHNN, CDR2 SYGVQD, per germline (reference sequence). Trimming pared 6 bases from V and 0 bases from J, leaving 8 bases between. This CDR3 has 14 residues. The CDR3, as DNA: TGCGCCAGCAGGCCGGTAGCGAACACCGGGGAGCTGTTTTTT. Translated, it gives CASRPVANTGELFF.

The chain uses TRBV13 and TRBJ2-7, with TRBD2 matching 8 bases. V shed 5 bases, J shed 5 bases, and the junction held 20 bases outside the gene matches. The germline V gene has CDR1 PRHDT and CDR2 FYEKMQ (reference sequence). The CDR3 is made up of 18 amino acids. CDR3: CASSPRERVVRGADEQYF. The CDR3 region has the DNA TGTGCCAGCAGCCCCCGAGAAAGGGTCGTGCGGGGGGCGGACGAGCAGTACTTC.

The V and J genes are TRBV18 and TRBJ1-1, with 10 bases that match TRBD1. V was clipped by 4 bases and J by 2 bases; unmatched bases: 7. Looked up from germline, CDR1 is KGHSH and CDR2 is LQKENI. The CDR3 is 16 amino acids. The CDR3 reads CASSLWTGGGNTEAFF. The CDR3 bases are TGTGCCAGCTCACTGTGGACAGGGGGAGGAAACACTGAAGCTTTCTTT.

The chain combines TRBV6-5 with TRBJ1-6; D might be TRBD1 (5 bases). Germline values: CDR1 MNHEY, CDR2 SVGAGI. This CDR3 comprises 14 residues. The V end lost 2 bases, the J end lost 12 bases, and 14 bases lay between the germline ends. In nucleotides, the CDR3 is TGTGCCAGCAGTTACGCTGCGCGACAGCTACCCCTCCACTTT. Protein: CASSYAARQLPLHF.

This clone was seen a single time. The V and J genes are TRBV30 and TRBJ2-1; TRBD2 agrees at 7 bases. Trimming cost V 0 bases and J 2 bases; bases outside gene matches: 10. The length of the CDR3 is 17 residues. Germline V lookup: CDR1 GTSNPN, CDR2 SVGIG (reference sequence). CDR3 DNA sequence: TGTGCCTGGAGTGTAGGACTAAGGCGGGAGCCCTACAATGAGCAGTTCTTC. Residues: CAWSVGLRREPYNEQFF. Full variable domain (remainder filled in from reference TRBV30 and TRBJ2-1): SQTIHQWPATLVQPVGSPLSLECTVEGTSNPNLYWYRQAAGRGLQLLFYSVGIGQISSEVPQNLSASRPQDRQFILSSKKLLLSDSGFYLCAWSVGLRREPYNEQFFGPGTRLTVL.

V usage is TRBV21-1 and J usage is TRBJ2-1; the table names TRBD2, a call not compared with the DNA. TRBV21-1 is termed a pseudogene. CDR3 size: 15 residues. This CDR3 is CASSKTSDPRNEQFF. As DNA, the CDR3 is TGTGCCAGCAGCAAAACTAGCGATCCCCGCAATGAGCAGTTCTTC.

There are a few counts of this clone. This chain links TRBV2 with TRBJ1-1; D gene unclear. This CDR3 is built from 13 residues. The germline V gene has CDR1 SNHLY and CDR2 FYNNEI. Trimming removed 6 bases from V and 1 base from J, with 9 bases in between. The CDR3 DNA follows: TGTGCCAGCAGGAGGGCCTGGAACACTGAAGCTTTCTTT. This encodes CASRRAWNTEAFF.

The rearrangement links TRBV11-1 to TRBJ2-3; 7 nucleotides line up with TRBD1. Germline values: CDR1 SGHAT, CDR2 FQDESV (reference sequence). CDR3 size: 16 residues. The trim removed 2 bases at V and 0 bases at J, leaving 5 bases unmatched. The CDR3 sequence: CASSLWTGASTDTQYF. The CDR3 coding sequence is TGTGCCAGCAGCTTATGGACAGGTGCTAGCACAGATACGCAGTATTTT.

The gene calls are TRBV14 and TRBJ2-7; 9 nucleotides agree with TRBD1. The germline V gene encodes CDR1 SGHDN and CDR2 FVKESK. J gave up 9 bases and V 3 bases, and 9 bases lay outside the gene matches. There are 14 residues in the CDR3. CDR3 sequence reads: CASSQTGTGQGQYF. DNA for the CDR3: TGTGCCAGCAGCCAGACCGGGACAGGGCAGGGGCAGTACTTC.